This entry concerns a single TCR beta chain. Within the sample, other DNA sequences also encode this same CDR3. Germline V gene sequence: CDR1 LNHDA, CDR2 SQIVND (reference sequence). The V gene end was trimmed by 1 base and the J gene end by 3 bases; junction bases not matched to a gene: 4. CDR3 length: 16 residues. The record originates from a study of blood T cell repertoires in COVID-19. Background on the study: The analysed material was cDNA or gDNA that came from T cells, B-cell-depleted T cells, or PBMCs.

Repertoires were generated with immunoSEQ multiplex PCR, while TCRdb's copy carries only in-frame clones and drops some. The sample has approximately 220,000 clones, roughly nine tenths seen once; the top ten hold about 2.2%. This sequence was found in a woman aged 45 to 65 with acute or convalescent COVID-19. The specimen sequenced was peripheral blood. The gene calls are TRBV19 and TRBJ2-3, with 10 bases that match TRBD2. The CDR3 loop reads CASSIGLAGVTDTQYF. The CDR3 DNA reads TGTGCCAGTAGTATAGGGCTAGCGGGGGTGACAGATACGCAGTATTTT.